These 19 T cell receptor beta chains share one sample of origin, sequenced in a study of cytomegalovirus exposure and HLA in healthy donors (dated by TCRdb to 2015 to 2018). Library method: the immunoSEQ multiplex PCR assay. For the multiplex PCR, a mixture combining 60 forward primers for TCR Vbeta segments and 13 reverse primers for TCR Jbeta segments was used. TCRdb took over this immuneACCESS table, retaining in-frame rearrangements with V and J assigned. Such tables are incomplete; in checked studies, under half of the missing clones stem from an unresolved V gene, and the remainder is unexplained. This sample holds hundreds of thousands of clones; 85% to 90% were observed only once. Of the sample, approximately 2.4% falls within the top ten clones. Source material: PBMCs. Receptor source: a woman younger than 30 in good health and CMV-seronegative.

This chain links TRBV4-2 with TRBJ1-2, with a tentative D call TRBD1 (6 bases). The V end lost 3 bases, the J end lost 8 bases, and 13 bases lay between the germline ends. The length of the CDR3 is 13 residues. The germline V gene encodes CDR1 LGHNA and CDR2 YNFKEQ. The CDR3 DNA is TGTGCCAGCAGCCAGCAACAGGGTTGGGGCTACACCTTC. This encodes CASSQQQGWGYTF.

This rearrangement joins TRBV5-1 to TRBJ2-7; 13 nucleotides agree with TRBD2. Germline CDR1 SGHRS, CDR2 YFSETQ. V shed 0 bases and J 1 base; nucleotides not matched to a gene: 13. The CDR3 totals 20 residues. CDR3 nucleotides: TGCGCCAGCAGCTTGGTTACTAGCGGGGGGGATCCACTCAGATCCTACGAGCAGTACTTC. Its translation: CASSLVTSGGDPLRSYEQYF.

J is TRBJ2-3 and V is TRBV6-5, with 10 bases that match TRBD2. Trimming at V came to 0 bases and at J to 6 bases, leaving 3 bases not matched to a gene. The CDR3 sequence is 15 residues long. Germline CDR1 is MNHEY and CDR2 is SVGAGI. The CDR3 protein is CASSYSSGGWDTQYF. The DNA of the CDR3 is TGTGCCAGCAGTTACTCTAGCGGGGGGTGGGATACGCAGTATTTT.

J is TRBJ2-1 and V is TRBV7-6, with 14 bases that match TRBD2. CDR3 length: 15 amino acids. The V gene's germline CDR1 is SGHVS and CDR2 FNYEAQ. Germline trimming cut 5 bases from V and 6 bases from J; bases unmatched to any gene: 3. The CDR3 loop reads CASSQGLAGGNEQFF. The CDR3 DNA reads TGTGCCAGCAGCCAAGGACTAGCGGGGGGCAATGAGCAGTTCTTC.

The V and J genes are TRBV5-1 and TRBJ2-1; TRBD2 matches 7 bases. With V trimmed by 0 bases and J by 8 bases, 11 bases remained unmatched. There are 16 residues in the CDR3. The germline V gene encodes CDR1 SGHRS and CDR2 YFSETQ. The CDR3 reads CASSLASSPGRDEQFF. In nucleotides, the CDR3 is TGCGCCAGCAGCTTGGCCAGTTCACCAGGGAGGGATGAGCAGTTCTTC.

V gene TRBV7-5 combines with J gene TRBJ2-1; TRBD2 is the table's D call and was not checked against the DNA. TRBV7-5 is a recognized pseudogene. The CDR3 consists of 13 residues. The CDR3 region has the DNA TGTGCCAGAAGCCTACTTAGAGGCCAGGAGCAGTTCTTC. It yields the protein CARSLLRGQEQFF.

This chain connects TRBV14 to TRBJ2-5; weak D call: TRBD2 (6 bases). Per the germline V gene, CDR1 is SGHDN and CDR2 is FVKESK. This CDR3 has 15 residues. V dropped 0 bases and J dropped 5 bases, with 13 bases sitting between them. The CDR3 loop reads CASSQDRGSRETQYF. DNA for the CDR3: TGTGCCAGCAGCCAAGACCGGGGGTCCCGCGAGACCCAGTACTTC.

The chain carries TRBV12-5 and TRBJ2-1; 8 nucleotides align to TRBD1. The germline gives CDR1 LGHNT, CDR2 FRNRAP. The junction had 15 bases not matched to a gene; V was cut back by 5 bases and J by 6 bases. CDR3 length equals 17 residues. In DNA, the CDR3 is TGTGCTAGTGGTCAGGGACAGGAGCGCCCTCGGGGCAATGAGCAGTTCTTC. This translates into CASGQGQERPRGNEQFF.

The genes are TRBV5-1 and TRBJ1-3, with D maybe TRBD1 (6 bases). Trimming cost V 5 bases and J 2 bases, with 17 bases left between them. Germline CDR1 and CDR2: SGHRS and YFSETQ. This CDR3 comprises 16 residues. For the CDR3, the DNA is TGCGCCAGCAGACCCTACTACAGGGATGCTGGAAACACCATATATTTT. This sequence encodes CASRPYYRDAGNTIYF.

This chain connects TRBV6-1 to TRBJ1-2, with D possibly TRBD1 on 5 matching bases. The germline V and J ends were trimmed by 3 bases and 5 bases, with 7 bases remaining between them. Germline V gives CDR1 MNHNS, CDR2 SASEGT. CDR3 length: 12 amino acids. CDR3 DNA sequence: TGTGCCAGCAGTGACAGGGATTATGGCTACACCTTC. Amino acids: CASSDRDYGYTF.

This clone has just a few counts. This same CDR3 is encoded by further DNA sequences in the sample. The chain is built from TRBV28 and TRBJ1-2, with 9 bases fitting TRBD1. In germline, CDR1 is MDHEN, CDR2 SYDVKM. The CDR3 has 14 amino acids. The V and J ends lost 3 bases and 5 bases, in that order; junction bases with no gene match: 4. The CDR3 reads CASSLGQGGYGYTF. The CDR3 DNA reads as TGTGCCAGCAGTTTGGGACAGGGAGGATATGGCTACACCTTC.

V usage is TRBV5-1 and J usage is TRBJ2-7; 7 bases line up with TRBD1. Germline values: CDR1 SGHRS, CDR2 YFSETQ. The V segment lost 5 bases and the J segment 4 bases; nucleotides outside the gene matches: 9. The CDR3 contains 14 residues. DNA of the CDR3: TGCGCCAGCAGATTAGGGGGCCTGGCGTACGAGCAGTACTTC. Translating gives CASRLGGLAYEQYF.

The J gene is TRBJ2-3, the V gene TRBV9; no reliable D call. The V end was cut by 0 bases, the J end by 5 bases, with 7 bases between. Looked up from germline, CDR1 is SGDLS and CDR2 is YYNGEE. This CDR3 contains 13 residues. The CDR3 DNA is TGTGCCAGCAGCGTAGAAGCTTTAGATACGCAGTATTTT. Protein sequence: CASSVEALDTQYF. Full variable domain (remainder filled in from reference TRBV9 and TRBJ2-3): DSGVTQTPKHLITATGQRVTLRCSPRSGDLSVYWYQQSLDQGLQFLIQYYNGEERAKGNILERFSAQQFPDLHSELNLSSLELGDSALYFCASSVEALDTQYFGPGTRLTVL.

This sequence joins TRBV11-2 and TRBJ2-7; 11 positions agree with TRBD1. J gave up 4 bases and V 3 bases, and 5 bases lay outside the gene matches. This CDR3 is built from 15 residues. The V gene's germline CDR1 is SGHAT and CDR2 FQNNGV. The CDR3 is CASSFRTGGDYEQYF. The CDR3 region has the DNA TGTGCCAGCAGCTTTAGGACAGGGGGCGATTACGAGCAGTACTTC.

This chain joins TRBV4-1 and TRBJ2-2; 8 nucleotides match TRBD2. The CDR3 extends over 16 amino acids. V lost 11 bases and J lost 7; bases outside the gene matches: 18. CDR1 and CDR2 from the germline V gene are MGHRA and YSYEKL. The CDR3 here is CAARPVVAGLGGELFF. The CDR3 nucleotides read TGCGCCGCCCGGCCTGTGGTAGCGGGGTTGGGCGGGGAGCTGTTTTTT.

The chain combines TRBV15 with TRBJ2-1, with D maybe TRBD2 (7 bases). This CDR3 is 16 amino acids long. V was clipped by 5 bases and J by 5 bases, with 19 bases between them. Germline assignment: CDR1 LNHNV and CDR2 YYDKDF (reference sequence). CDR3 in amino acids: CATSRVRGGQNNEQFF. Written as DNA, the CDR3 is TGTGCCACCAGCCGGGTAAGGGGGGGGCAGAACAATGAGCAGTTCTTC.

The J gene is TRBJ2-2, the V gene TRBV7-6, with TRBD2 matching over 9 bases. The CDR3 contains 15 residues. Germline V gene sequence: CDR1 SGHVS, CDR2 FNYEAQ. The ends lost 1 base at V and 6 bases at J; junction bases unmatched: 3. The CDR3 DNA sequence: TGTGCCAGCAGCTTAGATCTAGCGGGGTCCGGGGAGCTGTTTTTT. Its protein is CASSLDLAGSGELFF.

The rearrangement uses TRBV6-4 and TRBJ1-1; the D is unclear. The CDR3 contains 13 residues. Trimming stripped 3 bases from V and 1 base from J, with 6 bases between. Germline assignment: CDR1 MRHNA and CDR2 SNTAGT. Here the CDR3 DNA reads TGTGCCAGCAGTGAACAGTCGAACACTGAAGCTTTCTTT. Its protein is CASSEQSNTEAFF.

The CDR3 DNA sequence: TGTGCCAGCAGCTTGAGCTCGGCGGGGGGAGATACGCAGTATTTT. Translating it yields CASSLSSAGGDTQYF. This rearrangement joins TRBV5-4 to TRBJ2-3, with 8 bases aligning to TRBD2. Germline trimming cut 1 base from V and 5 bases from J; bases unmatched to any gene: 6. CDR1 and CDR2 (germline): SGHNT, YYREEE (reference sequence). This CDR3 region has 15 residues. The complete variable domain, with remaining parts taken from reference TRBV5-4 and TRBJ2-3, reads ETGVTQSPTHLIKTRGQQVTLRCSSQSGHNTVSWYQQALGQGPQFIFQYYREEENGRGNFPPRFSGLQFPNYSSELNVNALELDDSALYLCASSLSSAGGDTQYFGPGTRLTVL.